The text below deals with one T cell receptor (beta chain). Antigen: not known. Arm-PCR of CDR3 regions and iRepertoire HTBI primers were the basis on which TCR beta libraries were built. TCRdb reanalysed the multiplex PCR reads using MiXCR and keeps one entry per CDR3 protein. The data show hundreds of thousands of distinct CDR3 sequences, about 20% seen once. The V gene end was trimmed by 6 bases and the J gene end by 6 bases; junction bases not matched to a gene: 8. There are 14 residues in the CDR3. Germline V CDR1 and CDR2: SNHLY, FYNNEI. This entry is derived from a study of regulatory T cells in long-lasting Graves disease. The study, taken as a whole, reports: When disease was persistent, TRBV28, TRBJ1-2 and TRBJ2-5 were the favored segments.

Regarding time point: persistent/refractory GD, antithyroid drugs over 5 years with positive TRAb. Making the TCR library involved RNA that had been extracted from PBMCs. This specimen was peripheral blood mononuclear cells (PBMCs), taken when the disease was refractory, from a patient treated with antithyroid drugs. The chain employs TRBV2 and TRBJ2-1, with 7 positions matching TRBD2. The TCR was taken from a female donor with Graves disease. CDR3 nucleotide sequence: TGTGCCAGCAGATCACTGACTAGCCCCAATGAGCAGTTCTTC. Translating gives CASRSLTSPNEQFF.